Shown below are 9 T cell receptor beta chains from a single sample sequenced in a study of T cell changes during pregnancy in multiple sclerosis. Produced via immunoSEQ multiplex PCR; TCRdb's table is partial and in-frame only. The data show 65,000 to 85,000 clones, approximately 95% seen once. The sample in question was CD4+ T cells from peripheral blood mononuclear cells, obtained after pregnancy. The receptors were gathered from a female donor with multiple sclerosis, enrolled in a pregnancy study.

The chain uses TRBV18 and TRBJ2-7; TRBD1 agrees at 11 bases. Trimming cost V 2 bases and J 4 bases; bases outside gene matches: 13. This CDR3 is built from 18 residues. The germline V gene encodes CDR1 KGHSH and CDR2 LQKENI. Here the CDR3 reads CASSPDPDRGLGVYEQYF. The CDR3 region has the DNA TGTGCCAGCTCACCAGATCCGGACAGGGGGCTTGGGGTATACGAGCAGTACTTC.

The rearrangement uses TRBV5-1 and TRBJ2-3, with 10 bases lining up with TRBD2. The CDR3 extends over 17 amino acids. The ends lost 5 bases at V and 2 bases at J; junction bases unmatched: 11. CDR1 SGHRS and CDR2 YFSETQ come from the germline V gene. The CDR3 DNA is TGCGCCAGCAGGGTATCTAGCGGGAGTTTACTCACAGATACGCAGTATTTT. It codes for CASRVSSGSLLTDTQYF.

This rearrangement joins TRBV21-1 to TRBJ1-1; the tabulated D call, TRBD1, remains unverified against the DNA. TRBV21-1 is flagged as a pseudogene. The CDR3 has 16 residues. The CDR3, as DNA: TGTGCCAGCAGCAAAGCGCAAAGACACGTGAACACTGAAGCTTTCTTT. It translates to CASSKAQRHVNTEAFF.

The J gene is TRBJ2-7, the V gene TRBV6-1; D is perhaps TRBD2 (7 bases). Looked up from germline, CDR1 is MNHNS and CDR2 is SASEGT. The ends were cut back, 8 bases at V and 0 bases at J, with 17 bases in the middle. The CDR3 is made up of 15 amino acids. CDR3 residues: CASGKQGGSSYEQYF. Written as DNA, the CDR3 is TGTGCCAGCGGTAAACAGGGCGGGAGCTCCTACGAGCAGTACTTC.

The genes are TRBV15 and TRBJ1-5; no firm D call. V shed 4 bases and J shed 4 bases, with 17 bases lying between them. Germline-derived CDR1 and CDR2 are LNHNV and YYDKDF (reference sequence). The CDR3 runs to 16 residues. In DNA form, the CDR3 reads TGTGCCACCAGCACCCGCATGGCGGGGAGAAATCAGCCCCAGCATTTT. It is translated as CATSTRMAGRNQPQHF.

The chain uses TRBV29-1 and TRBJ2-3; tentatively, D is TRBD2 (7 bases). The CDR3 spans 15 residues. Germline V gene sequence: CDR1 SQVTM, CDR2 ANQGSEA. Trimming cost V 4 bases and J 2 bases, with 16 bases left between them. CDR3 bases: TGCAGCGTTGGAAAGGGGGGGCAGGTCACAGATACGCAGTATTTT. Protein: CSVGKGGQVTDTQYF.

A note on this clone: Other DNA sequences within the sample encode an identical CDR3. The chain links TRBV18 to TRBJ1-1, with D tentatively TRBD1 (5 bases). The V gene lost 3 bases and the J gene lost 1 base, with 9 bases spanning the gap. The CDR3 is 14 residues long. Germline V gene sequence: CDR1 KGHSH, CDR2 LQKENI. The CDR3 DNA is TGTGCCAGCTCACCTGTCGGGGGGAACACTGAAGCTTTCTTT. This gives the protein CASSPVGGNTEAFF.

The V gene is TRBV28, the J gene TRBJ2-1; 8 bases are shared with TRBD2. The germline CDR1 and CDR2 sequences are MDHEN and SYDVKM. This CDR3 contains 16 residues. J gave up 6 bases and V 4 bases, and 11 bases lay outside the gene matches. The CDR3 sequence: CASSSPGGPKSNEQFF. The CDR3 DNA sequence: TGTGCCAGCAGTTCTCCGGGAGGGCCAAAGTCCAATGAGCAGTTCTTC. The variable domain in full, with the rest retrieved from reference TRBV28 and TRBJ2-1, is DVKVTQSSRYLVKRTGEKVFLECVQDMDHENMFWYRQDPGLGLRLIYFSYDVKMKEKGDIPEGYSVSREKKERFSLILESASTNQTSMYLCASSSPGGPKSNEQFFGPGTRLTVL.

This chain connects TRBV28 to TRBJ1-2; perhaps TRBD1 as D (5 bases). This CDR3 is 17 amino acids long. Germline CDR1 is MDHEN and CDR2 is SYDVKM. Trimming left V 3 bases short and J 1 base short, with 18 bases between. CDR3 sequence (DNA): TGTGCCAGCAGTTTTGGTGACAGTCGAACCTTTAACTATGGCTACACCTTC. It translates to CASSFGDSRTFNYGYTF.